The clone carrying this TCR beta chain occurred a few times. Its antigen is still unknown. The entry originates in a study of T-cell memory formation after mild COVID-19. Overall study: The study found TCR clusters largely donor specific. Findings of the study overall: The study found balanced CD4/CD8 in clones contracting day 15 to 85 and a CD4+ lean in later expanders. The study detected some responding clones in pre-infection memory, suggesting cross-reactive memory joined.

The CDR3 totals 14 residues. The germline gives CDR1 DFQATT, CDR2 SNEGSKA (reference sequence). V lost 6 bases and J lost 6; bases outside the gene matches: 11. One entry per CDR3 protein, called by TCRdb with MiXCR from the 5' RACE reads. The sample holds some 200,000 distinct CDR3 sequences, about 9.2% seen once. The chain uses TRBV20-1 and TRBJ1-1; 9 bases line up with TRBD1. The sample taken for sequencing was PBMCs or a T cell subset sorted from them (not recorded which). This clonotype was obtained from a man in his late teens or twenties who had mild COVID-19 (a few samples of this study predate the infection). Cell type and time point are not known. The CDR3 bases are TGCAGTGCCATAGCCGGGACAGGGACGGCTGAAGCTTTCTTT. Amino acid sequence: CSAIAGTGTAEAFF.